Sequencing of this TCR beta chain was carried out in a study of spatial heterogeneity in lung cancer. Germline lookup yields CDR1 LGHNA and CDR2 YSLEER. This CDR3 is 16 amino acids long. V was pared by 1 base and J by 3 bases, with 16 bases between. Every TCR cDNA molecule bore a unique molecular identifier. In TCRdb, the 5' RACE reads were re-called with MiXCR into one record per CDR3 protein. The sample lists 40,000 or so distinct CDR3 sequences, roughly 3% occurring once. Stated time point: sample taken at primary tumor resection. This clonotype was recorded many times. This TCR was recovered from a male donor with early-stage non-small cell lung cancer. The starting material was normal lung tissue next to the tumor, obtained at surgery. The chain employs TRBV4-3 and TRBJ2-7, with D perhaps TRBD2 (5 bases). CDR3 protein: CASSQVVSGGGYEQYF. The CDR3 nucleotides are TGCGCCAGCAGCCAAGTTGTCTCCGGAGGAGGCTACGAGCAGTACTTC.